This is a list of T cell receptor beta chains from one sample in a study of cytomegalovirus exposure and HLA in healthy donors. Profiled with immunoSEQ multiplex PCR; TCRdb holds only in-frame clones, not every one. The listing records approximately 110,000 clones. The sample taken for sequencing was PBMCs. The receptor source for this set is a man between 35 and 55 years old in good health and CMV-seropositive. CDR3s include the opening cysteine and the closing phenylalanine or tryptophan. Each record gives: V gene, J gene, CDR3 protein.

TRBV28	TRBJ1-2	CASSPLGTDANYGYTF
TRBV6-1	TRBJ2-5	CASSARSGTGPLEQYF
TRBV20-1	TRBJ2-3	CSARREDTQYF
TRBV4-1	TRBJ2-2	CASSQVQGDAGELFF
TRBV29-1	TRBJ1-2	CSGADRGPHGYTF
TRBV5-1	TRBJ2-7	CASSLGGSEQYF
TRBV28	TRBJ1-2	CASSPSGIYGYTF
TRBV9	TRBJ2-3	CASSVERAGQSDTQYF
TRBV30	TRBJ2-3	CACTAPGLAPTDTQYF
TRBV5-8	TRBJ2-5	CASSPGQTRWQETQYF
TRBV11-2	TRBJ2-7	CASSLGPASRSSYEQYF
TRBV6-5	TRBJ2-7	CASSYAASGSSGEQYF
TRBV30	TRBJ1-1	CAWSPLGTGEAFF
TRBV5-4	TRBJ1-2	CASSVGQNYGYTF
TRBV19	TRBJ2-6	CASSIDIGTGNSGANVLTF
TRBV9	TRBJ2-1	CASSVDGLGFKGEQFF
TRBV6-1	TRBJ2-2	CASSEGRTSAHTGELFF
TRBV25-1	TRBJ1-3	CASSTRVGRRGNTIYF
TRBV7-8	TRBJ2-1	CASSSSRLAGYSSYNEQFF
TRBV7-3	TRBJ2-1	CASSLTRTSYEQFF
TRBV4-1	TRBJ1-4	CASRATAATNEKLFF
TRBV9	TRBJ2-5	CASSVDPVLASGIKETQYF
TRBV29-1	TRBJ2-7	CSAGTSGLYEQYF
TRBV6-5	TRBJ2-3	CASSYSRRDLGYTQYF
TRBV15	TRBJ1-2	CATSGTGNYGYTF
TRBV11-2	TRBJ2-3	CASSLLAGMGTDTQYF